Described below is a single T cell receptor beta chain sequence and its context. The antigen it binds to is not known. Base qualities were left out, and no much larger clone turns up one base away. TCRbeta CDR3 regions were amplified from genomic DNA by means of the immunoSEQ Assay, a bias-controlled multiplex PCR. The source study handled its data this way. The number of nucleated cells in each sample was estimated by amplification of reference gene primers within the assay. Sequence reads were collapsed and filtered to measure the absolute abundance of every unique TCRbeta CDR3 rearrangement. Productive Simpson clonality was computed per sample as the square root of Simpson's diversity index over productive rearrangements. The table was pulled from immuneACCESS by TCRdb, which kept in-frame rearrangements only. Such tables lose some clones; where checked, under half of the loss comes from unresolved V genes, and the rest has no known cause. V, J and clone size were drawn from that table, and D and trimming were deduced from the DNA. Counted in this sample were about 150,000 clones; 88% of them appeared once. Clones ranked in the top ten supply about 2.1% of the sample.

The data belong to a study of blood T cell repertoires in COVID-19 (dated by TCRdb to 2018 to 2020). The study in broad terms: Samples covering the acute and convalescent phases of COVID-19 were provided by collaborators in the United States, Italy and Spain. The material from the prospective study consisted of cDNA or gDNA derived from T cells, B-cell-depleted T cells, or PBMCs. The dataset comprised deeply sampled blood TCRbeta repertoires from subjects exposed to, actively infected with, or recovered from COVID-19. The repertoires were made available in a free public database intended to serve as a resource for research on the immune response to SARS-CoV-2. Samples were obtained from the ongoing ImmuneRACE study (first 160 participants) and from 1,200 or so subjects provided by 6 global collaborators. A de-identified subject ID, COVID-19 status, age in years and sex were almost always included in the sample metadata. Where available, HLA class I and class II types were obtained from metadata supplied by the sample provider rather than from assay-based typing.

The germline V gene (reference sequence) yields LNHDA for CDR1 and SQIVND for CDR2. V and J are truncated by 4 bases and 0 bases respectively, leaving an intervening sequence of 7 bases. The CDR3 contains 14 residues, cysteine and phenylalanine counted. The only DNA kept is the CDR3, 42 bases in frame from the first base. General findings and caveats noted by the study authors: How much clinical and demographic metadata was included differed by source and by participant, and the metadata was provided uncurated.

Another Seattle source contributed samples from volunteer blood donors who had recovered from COVID-19. Whole blood was collected in K2EDTA tubes by collaborating institutions according to the institutions' own protocols. For TCRbeta analysis, collaborators shipped samples in one of three forms: frozen whole blood, isolated PBMCs, or DNA extracted from either of those sample types. Material for sequencing was peripheral blood. The V and J genes are TRBV19 and TRBJ1-5; no D gene call is confident. The origin of this receptor is a middle-aged man who had recovered from COVID-19. The nucleotide sequence reads TGTGCCAGTAGTAGACTAGATAGCAATCAGCCCCAGCATTTT. Translation gives CASSRLDSNQPQHF.